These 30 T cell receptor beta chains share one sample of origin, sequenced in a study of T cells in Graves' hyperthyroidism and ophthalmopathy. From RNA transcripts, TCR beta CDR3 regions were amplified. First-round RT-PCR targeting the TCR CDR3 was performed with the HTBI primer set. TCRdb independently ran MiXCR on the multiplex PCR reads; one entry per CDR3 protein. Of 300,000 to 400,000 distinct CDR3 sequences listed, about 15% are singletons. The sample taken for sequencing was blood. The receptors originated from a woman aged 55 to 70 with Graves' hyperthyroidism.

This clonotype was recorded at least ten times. CDR3 loop: CASSSPGGGSNEQYF. As DNA, the CDR3 is TGTGCCAGCAGCTCCCCTGGGGGCGGGAGTAACGAGCAGTACTTC. This chain joins TRBV13 and TRBJ2-7; TRBD2 is a possible D gene (7 bases). Trimming took 4 bases from V and 5 from J, leaving 18 bases between them. The CDR3 consists of 15 residues. Germline CDR1 is PRHDT and CDR2 is FYEKMQ (reference sequence).

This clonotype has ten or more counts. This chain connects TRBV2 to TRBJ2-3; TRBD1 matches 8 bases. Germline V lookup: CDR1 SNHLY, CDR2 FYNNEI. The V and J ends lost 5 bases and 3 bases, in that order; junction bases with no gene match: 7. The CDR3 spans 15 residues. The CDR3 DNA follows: TGTGCCAGCAGTCAGGGGGCGGTGAAGACAGATACGCAGTATTTT. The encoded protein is CASSQGAVKTDTQYF. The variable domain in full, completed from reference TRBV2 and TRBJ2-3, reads EPEVTQTPSHQVTQMGQEVILRCVPISNHLYFYWYRQILGQKVEFLVSFYNNEISEKSEIFDDQFSVERPDGSNFTLKIRSTKLEDSAMYFCASSQGAVKTDTQYFGPGTRLTVL.

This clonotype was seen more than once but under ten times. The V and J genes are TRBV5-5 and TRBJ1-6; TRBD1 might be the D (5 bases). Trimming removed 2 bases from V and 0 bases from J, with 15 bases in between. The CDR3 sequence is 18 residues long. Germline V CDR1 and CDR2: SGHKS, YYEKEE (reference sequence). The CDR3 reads CASSFRDRPSSYNSPLHF. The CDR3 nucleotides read TGTGCCAGCAGCTTCCGGGACCGCCCGAGCTCCTATAATTCACCCCTCCACTTT.

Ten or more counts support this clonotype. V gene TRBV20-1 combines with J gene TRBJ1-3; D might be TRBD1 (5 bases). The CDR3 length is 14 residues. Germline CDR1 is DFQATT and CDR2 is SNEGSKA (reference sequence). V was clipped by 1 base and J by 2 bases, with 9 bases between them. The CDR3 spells CSARVGTTGNTIYF. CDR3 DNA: TGCAGTGCTAGAGTAGGGACGACTGGAAACACCATATATTTT.

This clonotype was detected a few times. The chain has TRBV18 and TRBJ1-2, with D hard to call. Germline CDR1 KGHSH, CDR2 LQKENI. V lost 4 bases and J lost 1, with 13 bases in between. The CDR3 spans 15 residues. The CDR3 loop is CASSLSGPGNYGYTF. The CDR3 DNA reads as TGTGCCAGCTCACTATCCGGGCCCGGTAACTATGGCTACACCTTC.

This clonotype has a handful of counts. CDR3 nucleotides: TGTGCCTGGAGATTTAATTGGGGGTATACCGGGGAGCTGTTTTTT. Protein sequence: CAWRFNWGYTGELFF. J is TRBJ2-2 and V is TRBV30; the D call may be TRBD1 or TRBD2 (5 bases each). The CDR3 has 15 residues. V was cut by 3 bases and J by 5 bases, with 16 bases left in between. Per germline, CDR1 GTSNPN and CDR2 SVGIG (reference sequence).

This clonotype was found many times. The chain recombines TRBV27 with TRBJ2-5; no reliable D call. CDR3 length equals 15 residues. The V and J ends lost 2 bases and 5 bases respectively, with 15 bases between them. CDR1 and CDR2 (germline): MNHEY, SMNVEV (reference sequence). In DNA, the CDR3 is TGTGCCAGCAGTTTAGAAAGGGAAGGGATGGAGACCCAGTACTTC. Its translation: CASSLEREGMETQYF.

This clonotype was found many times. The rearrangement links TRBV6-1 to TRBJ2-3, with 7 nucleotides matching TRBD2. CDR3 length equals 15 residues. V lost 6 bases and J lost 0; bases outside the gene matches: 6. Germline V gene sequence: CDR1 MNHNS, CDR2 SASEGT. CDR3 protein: CASSPGTTSTDTQYF. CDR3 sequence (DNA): TGTGCCAGCAGCCCCGGGACTACTAGCACAGATACGCAGTATTTT.

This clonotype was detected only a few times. CDR3 protein: CASSYLGTGDEKLFF. CDR3 sequence (DNA): TGTGCCAGCAGTTATTTAGGGACAGGGGACGAAAAACTGTTTTTT. The chain couples TRBV6-2 or TRBV6-3 to TRBJ1-4, with TRBD1 identical over 10 bases. Germline V gene lookup returns CDR1 MNHEY and CDR2 SVGEGT. This CDR3 spans 15 amino acids. After removal of 3 bases from V and 8 bases from J, the junction contained 6 bases not matched to a gene.

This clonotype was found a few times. The CDR3 nucleotides are TGTGCCAGCAGCGCCGGGACGGGCCGGGAGACCCAGTACTTC. It specifies CASSAGTGRETQYF. V and J are TRBV6-2 or TRBV6-3 and TRBJ2-5; either TRBD1 or TRBD2 may fit D (5 bases each). This CDR3 comprises 14 residues. V was shortened by 6 bases and J by 5 bases, with 16 bases between the two germline ends. CDR1 and CDR2 from the germline V gene are MNHEY and SVGEGT.

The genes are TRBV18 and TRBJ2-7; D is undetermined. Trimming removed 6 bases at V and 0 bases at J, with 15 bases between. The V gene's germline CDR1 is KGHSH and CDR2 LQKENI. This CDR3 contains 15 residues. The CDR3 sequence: CASSYNTPDSYEQYF. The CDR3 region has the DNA TGTGCCAGCTCGTACAATACCCCAGACTCCTACGAGCAGTACTTC. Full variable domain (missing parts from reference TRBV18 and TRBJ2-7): NAGVMQNPRHLVRRRGQEARLRCSPMKGHSHVYWYRQLPEEGLKFMVYLQKENIIDESGMPKERFSAEFPKEGPSILRIQQVVRGDSAAYFCASSYNTPDSYEQYFGPGTRLTVT.

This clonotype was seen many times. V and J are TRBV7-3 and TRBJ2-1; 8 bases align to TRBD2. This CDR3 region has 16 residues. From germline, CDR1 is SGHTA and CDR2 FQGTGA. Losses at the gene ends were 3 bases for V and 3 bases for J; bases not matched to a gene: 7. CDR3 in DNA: TGTGCCAGCAGCTTGCTCAGCGGGAGCAGCTACAATGAGCAGTTCTTC. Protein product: CASSLLSGSSYNEQFF.

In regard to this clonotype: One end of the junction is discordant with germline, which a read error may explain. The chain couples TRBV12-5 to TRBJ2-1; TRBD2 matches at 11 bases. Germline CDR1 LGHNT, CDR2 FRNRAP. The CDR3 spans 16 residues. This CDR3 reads CASGLVIAGGGNEQSF. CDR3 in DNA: TGTGCTAGTGGTTTGGTGATAGCGGGAGGGGGTAATGAGCAGTCCTTC.

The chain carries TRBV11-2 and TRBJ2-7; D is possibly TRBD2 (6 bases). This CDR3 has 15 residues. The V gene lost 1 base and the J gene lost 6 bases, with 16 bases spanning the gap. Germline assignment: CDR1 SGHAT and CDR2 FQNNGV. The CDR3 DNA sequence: TGTGCCAGCAGCTTAGGACCGGGAGCTGGGCCCGAGCAGTACTTC. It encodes CASSLGPGAGPEQYF. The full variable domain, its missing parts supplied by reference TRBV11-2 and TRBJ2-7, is EAGVAQSPRYKIIEKRQSVAFWCNPISGHATLYWYQQILGQGPKLLIQFQNNGVVDDSQLPKDRFSAERLKGVDSTLKIQPAKLEDSAVYLCASSLGPGAGPEQYFGPGTRLTVT.

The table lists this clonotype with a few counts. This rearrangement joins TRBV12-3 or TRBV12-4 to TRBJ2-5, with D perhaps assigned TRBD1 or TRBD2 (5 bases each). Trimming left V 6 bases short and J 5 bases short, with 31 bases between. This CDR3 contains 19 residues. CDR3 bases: TGTGCCAGCAGGACTCCTGGGCCTCCCGGGACCCAACCTCGGGAGACCCAGTACTTC. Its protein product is CASRTPGPPGTQPRETQYF.

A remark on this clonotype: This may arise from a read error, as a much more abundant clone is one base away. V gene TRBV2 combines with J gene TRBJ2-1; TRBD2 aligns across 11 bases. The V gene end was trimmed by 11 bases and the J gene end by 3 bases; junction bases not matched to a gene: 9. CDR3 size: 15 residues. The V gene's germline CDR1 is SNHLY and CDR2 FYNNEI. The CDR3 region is CAGMGLAGGYNEQFF. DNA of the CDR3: TGTGCCGGCATGGGGCTAGCGGGAGGCTACAATGAGCAGTTCTTC.

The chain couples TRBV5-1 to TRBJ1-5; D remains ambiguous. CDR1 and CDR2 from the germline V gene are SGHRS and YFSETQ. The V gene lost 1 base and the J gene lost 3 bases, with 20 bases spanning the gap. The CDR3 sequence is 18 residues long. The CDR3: CASSLLSTAALNNQPQHF. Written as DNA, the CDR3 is TGCGCCAGCAGCTTGTTAAGTACAGCCGCGCTCAACAATCAGCCCCAGCATTTT.

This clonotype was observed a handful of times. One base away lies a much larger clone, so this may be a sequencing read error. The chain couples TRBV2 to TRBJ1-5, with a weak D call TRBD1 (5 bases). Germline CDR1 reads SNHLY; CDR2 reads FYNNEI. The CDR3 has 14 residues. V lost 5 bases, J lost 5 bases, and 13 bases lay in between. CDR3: CASSFWGGDQPQHF. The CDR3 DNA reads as TGTGCCAGCAGTTTTTGGGGGGGTGATCAGCCCCAGCATTTT.

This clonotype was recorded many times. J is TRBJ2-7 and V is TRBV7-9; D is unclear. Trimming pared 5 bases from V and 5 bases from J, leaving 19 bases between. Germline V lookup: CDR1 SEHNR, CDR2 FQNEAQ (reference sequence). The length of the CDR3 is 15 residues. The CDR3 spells CASSPLWRELHEQYF. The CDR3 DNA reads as TGTGCCAGCAGCCCCCTCTGGCGAGAACTTCACGAGCAGTACTTC.

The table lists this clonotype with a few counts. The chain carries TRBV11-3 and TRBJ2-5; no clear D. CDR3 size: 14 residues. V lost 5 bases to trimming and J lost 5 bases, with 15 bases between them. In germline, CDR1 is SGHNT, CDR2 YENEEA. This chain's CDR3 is CASSDFASSETQYF. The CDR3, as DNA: TGTGCCAGCAGCGACTTCGCCTCGTCGGAGACCCAGTACTTC. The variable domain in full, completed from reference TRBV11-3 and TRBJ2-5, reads EAGVVQSPRYKIIEKKQPVAFWCNPISGHNTLYWYLQNLGQGPELLIRYENEEAVDDSQLPKDRFSAERLKGVDSTLKIQPAELGDSAVYLCASSDFASSETQYFGPGTRLLVL.

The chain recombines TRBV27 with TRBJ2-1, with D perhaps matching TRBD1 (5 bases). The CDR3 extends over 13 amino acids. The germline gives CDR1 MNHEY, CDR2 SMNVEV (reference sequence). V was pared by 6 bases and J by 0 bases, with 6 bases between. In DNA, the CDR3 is TGTGCCAGCAGGACAGTCTCCTACAATGAGCAGTTCTTC. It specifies CASRTVSYNEQFF.

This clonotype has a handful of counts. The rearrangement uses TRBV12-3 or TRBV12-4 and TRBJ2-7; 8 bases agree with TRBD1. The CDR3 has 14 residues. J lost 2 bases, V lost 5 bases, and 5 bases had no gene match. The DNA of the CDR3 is TGTGCCAGCAGTGGATGGACAGGGACCTACGAGCAGTACTTC. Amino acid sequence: CASSGWTGTYEQYF.

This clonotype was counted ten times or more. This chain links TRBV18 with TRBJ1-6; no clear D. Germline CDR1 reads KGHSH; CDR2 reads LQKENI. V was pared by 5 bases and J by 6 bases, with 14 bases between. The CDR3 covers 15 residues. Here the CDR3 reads CASSEDTGFNSPLHF. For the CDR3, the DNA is TGTGCCAGCTCAGAAGACACCGGATTTAATTCACCCCTCCACTTT.

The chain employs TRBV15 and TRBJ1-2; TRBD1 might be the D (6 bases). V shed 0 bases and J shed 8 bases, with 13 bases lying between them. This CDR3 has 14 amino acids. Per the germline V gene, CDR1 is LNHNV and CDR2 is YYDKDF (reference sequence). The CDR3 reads CATSRDLGAQGYTF. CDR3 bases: TGTGCCACCAGCAGAGATTTGGGGGCGCAGGGCTACACCTTC.

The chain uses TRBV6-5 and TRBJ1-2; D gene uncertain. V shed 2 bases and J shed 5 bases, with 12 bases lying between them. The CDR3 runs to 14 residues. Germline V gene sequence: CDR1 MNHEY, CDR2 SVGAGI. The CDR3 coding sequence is TGTGCCAGCAGTTACGTCAACAGCAGATATGGCTACACCTTC. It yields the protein CASSYVNSRYGYTF.

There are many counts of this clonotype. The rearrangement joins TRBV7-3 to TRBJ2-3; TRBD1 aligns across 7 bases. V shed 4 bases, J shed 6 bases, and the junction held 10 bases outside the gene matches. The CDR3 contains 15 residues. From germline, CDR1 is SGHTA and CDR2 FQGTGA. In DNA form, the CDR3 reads TGTGCCAGCAGCTCAGGCAGAGGGGGCCTCGATACGCAGTATTTT. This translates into CASSSGRGGLDTQYF.

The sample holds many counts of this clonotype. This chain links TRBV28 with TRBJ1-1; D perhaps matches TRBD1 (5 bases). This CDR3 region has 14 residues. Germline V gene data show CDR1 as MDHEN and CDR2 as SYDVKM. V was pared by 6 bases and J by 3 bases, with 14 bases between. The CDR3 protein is CASSPGNLDTEAFF. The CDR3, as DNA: TGTGCCAGCAGCCCAGGGAATCTGGACACTGAAGCTTTCTTT.

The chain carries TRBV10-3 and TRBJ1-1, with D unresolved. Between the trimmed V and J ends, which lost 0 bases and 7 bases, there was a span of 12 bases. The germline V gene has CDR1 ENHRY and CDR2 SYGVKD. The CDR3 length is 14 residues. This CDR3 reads CAISESIFQIEAFF. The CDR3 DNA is TGTGCCATCAGTGAGTCGATCTTCCAGATTGAAGCTTTCTTT.

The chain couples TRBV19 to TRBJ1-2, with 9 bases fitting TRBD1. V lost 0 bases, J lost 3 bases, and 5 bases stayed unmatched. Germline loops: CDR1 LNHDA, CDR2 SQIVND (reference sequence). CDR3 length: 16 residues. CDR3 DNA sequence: TGTGCCAGTAGTATAGACCCTGGGACAGGGTACTATGGCTACACCTTC. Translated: CASSIDPGTGYYGYTF.

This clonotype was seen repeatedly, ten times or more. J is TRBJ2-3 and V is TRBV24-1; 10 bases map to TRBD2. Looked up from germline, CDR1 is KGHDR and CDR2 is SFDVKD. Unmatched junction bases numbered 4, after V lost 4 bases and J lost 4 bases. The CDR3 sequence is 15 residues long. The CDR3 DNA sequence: TGTGCCACCAGTGAAAGCGGGAGGGTATCAGATACGCAGTATTTT. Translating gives CATSESGRVSDTQYF.